The 11 T cell receptor beta chains below all came from one sample that was sequenced in a study of blood T cell repertoires in COVID-19. The protocol was immunoSEQ multiplex PCR, while the TCRdb copy is restricted to in-frame clones and leaves out a portion. The sample contains about 300,000 clones, 85% to 90% of which appear only once. The sample consisted of peripheral blood. Receptors originate from a man between 65 and 85 years old with acute or convalescent COVID-19.

The chain's CDR3 is CASSPGGTGSNEQFF. CDR3 in DNA: TGCGCCAGCAGCCCGGGTGGGACAGGGTCGAATGAGCAGTTCTTC. The rearrangement links TRBV10-1 to TRBJ2-1, with 9 bases identical to TRBD1. V was clipped by 6 bases and J by 7 bases; unmatched bases: 10. The CDR3 covers 15 residues. Germline CDR1 WNHNN, CDR2 SYGVQD (reference sequence).

This clone has only one observation. V usage is TRBV29-1 and J usage is TRBJ1-4; maybe TRBD1 (6 bases). Germline V gene sequence: CDR1 SQVTM, CDR2 ANQGSEA. Trimming took off 5 bases at V and 5 bases at J, with 12 bases between the two ends. The CDR3 contains 13 residues. The CDR3 protein is CSVSTGPNEKLFF. The CDR3, as DNA: TGCAGCGTTTCGACAGGCCCCAATGAAAAACTGTTTTTT. The full variable domain, rest sourced from reference TRBV29-1 and TRBJ1-4, is SAVISQKPSRDICQRGTSLTIQCQVDSQVTMMFWYRQQPGQSLTLIATANQGSEATYESGFVIDKFPISRPNLTFSTLTVSNMSPEDSSIYLCSVSTGPNEKLFFGSGTQLSVL.

The chain recombines TRBV6-4 with TRBJ2-1, with a tentative D call TRBD2 (5 bases). Trimming removed 2 bases from V and 0 bases from J, with 11 bases in between. The CDR3 totals 16 residues. Germline V lookup: CDR1 MRHNA, CDR2 SNTAGT. CDR3 nucleotides: TGTGCCAGCAGTGACAATAGGAGGAGCTCCTACAATGAGCAGTTCTTC. Protein product: CASSDNRRSSYNEQFF.

This rearrangement joins TRBV14 to TRBJ2-1; 14 bases fit TRBD2. CDR3 length equals 15 residues. Per germline, CDR1 SGHDN and CDR2 FVKESK. The V gene end was trimmed by 5 bases and the J gene end by 8 bases; junction bases not matched to a gene: 5. The CDR3 nucleotides are TGTGCCAGCAGCTGGGGACTAGCGGGAGTTTATGAGCAGTTCTTC. Translation gives CASSWGLAGVYEQFF.

The CDR3 sequence is CASSEGGQPNEKLFF. The DNA of the CDR3 is TGTGCCAGCAGTGAAGGGGGACAGCCTAATGAAAAACTGTTTTTT. This chain links TRBV2 with TRBJ1-4; TRBD1 matches 7 bases. Germline V lookup: CDR1 SNHLY, CDR2 FYNNEI. V was clipped by 1 base and J by 3 bases; unmatched bases: 2. The CDR3 totals 15 residues.

The chain combines TRBV28 with TRBJ1-2; maybe TRBD1 (6 bases). The CDR3 contains 16 residues. Germline V gene lookup returns CDR1 MDHEN and CDR2 SYDVKM. V gave up 6 bases and J gave up 2 bases, with 19 bases separating them. The CDR3: CASRASLTGLNYGYTF. The CDR3 coding sequence is TGTGCCAGCAGGGCGTCCCTGACAGGCCTGAACTATGGCTACACCTTC.

The rearrangement links TRBV5-1 to TRBJ2-2; TRBD2 matches at 12 bases. This CDR3 region has 16 residues. Trimming took 4 bases from V and 6 from J; bases not matched to a gene: 7. Germline V gene lookup returns CDR1 SGHRS and CDR2 YFSETQ. The CDR3 DNA is TGCGCCAGCAGCCCGCTAGCGGGGGGGCCTTCCGGGGAGCTGTTTTTT. Residues: CASSPLAGGPSGELFF.

The CDR3, as DNA: TGTGCCAGCAGCCAACTCTCGTCGGGGCGACTAGTGTACGAGCAGTACTTC. This sequence encodes CASSQLSSGRLVYEQYF. This sequence joins TRBV4-2 and TRBJ2-7, with D possibly TRBD2 on 6 matching bases. The CDR3 has 17 residues. The germline gives CDR1 LGHNA, CDR2 YNFKEQ. Trimming shortened V by 2 bases and J by 4 bases, and 21 bases separated the two germline ends.

This chain joins TRBV7-2 and TRBJ2-7, with 10 bases fitting TRBD2. The V gene's germline CDR1 is SGHTA and CDR2 FQGNSA. The CDR3 spans 15 residues. V dropped 4 bases and J dropped 3; count of bases not matched to a gene: 6. The CDR3 nucleotides are TGTGCCAGCAGCTCCCGGGCTAGCGGGAGCTACGAGCAGTACTTC. It encodes CASSSRASGSYEQYF.

This rearrangement joins TRBV4-2 to TRBJ1-4; TRBD1 matches 8 bases. The germline V gene encodes CDR1 LGHNA and CDR2 YNFKEQ. V gave up 0 bases and J gave up 5 bases; unmatched junction bases: 2. This CDR3 is built from 15 residues. The CDR3: CASSQERTGNEKLFF. CDR3 coding DNA: TGTGCCAGCAGCCAAGAGAGGACAGGGAATGAAAAACTGTTTTTT.

J is TRBJ2-2 and V is TRBV6-2 or TRBV6-3; TRBD2 matches 9 bases. Germline CDR1 and CDR2: MNHEY and SVGEGT. V lost 6 bases and J lost 7; bases outside the gene matches: 12. The CDR3 runs 16 residues. The CDR3 bases are TGTGCCAGCAGCCGCGTGTCTAGCGGGAATCTCGGGGAGCTGTTTTTT. It encodes CASSRVSSGNLGELFF.